Listed here are 19 T cell receptor beta chains from one sample, sequenced in a study of T cell responses to AZD1222 COVID-19 vaccine (dated by TCRdb to the early 2020s). Libraries were made using the immunoSEQ multiplex PCR assay. TCRdb carries this immuneACCESS record with in-frame sequences only. Its versions omit some clonotypes, under half of them owing to an unresolved V gene in the studies checked, with the rest unexplained. A total of around 120,000 clones appear in this sample, around nine tenths of them only once. The ten largest clones take up approximately 3% of the sample. Reading the label with the study, this specimen's time point is: baseline before first vaccination. The source was peripheral blood, collected on day 0 of AZD1222 vaccination. These receptors were obtained from an adult in good health.

The chain couples TRBV4-1 to TRBJ2-6, with 7 bases matching TRBD1. The germline V gene encodes CDR1 MGHRA and CDR2 YSYEKL. V lost 2 bases, J lost 4 bases, and 11 bases stayed unmatched. The CDR3 sequence is 18 residues long. As DNA, the CDR3 is TGCGCCAGCAGCCAAAGACAGGGCCCGGAGGCGGGGGCCAACGTCCTGACTTTC. Translation gives CASSQRQGPEAGANVLTF.

The chain uses TRBV3-1 (or the pseudogene TRBV3-2) and TRBJ1-4; 7 bases map to TRBD1. V shed 4 bases and J 7 bases; nucleotides not matched to a gene: 6. The CDR3 runs to 14 residues. Germline V gene lookup returns CDR1 LGHDT and CDR2 YNNKEL (reference sequence). The CDR3 is CASSPTGSGEKLFF. CDR3 DNA sequence: TGTGCCAGCAGCCCGACAGGGAGCGGTGAAAAACTGTTTTTT.

The chain employs TRBV19 and TRBJ1-5; 8 nucleotides match TRBD1. Germline CDR1 reads LNHDA; CDR2 reads SQIVND (reference sequence). There are 15 residues in the CDR3. The trim removed 10 bases at V and 3 bases at J, leaving 11 bases unmatched. The CDR3 protein is CATNRRGQDNQPQHF. Written as DNA, the CDR3 is TGTGCCACCAACCGCAGGGGGCAGGACAATCAGCCCCAGCATTTT.

The genes are TRBV4-2 and TRBJ2-7; 9 bases line up with TRBD2. The CDR3 has 16 residues. J gave up 2 bases and V 3 bases, and 8 bases lay outside the gene matches. CDR1 is LGHNA and CDR2 is YNFKEQ in the germline V gene. The CDR3 DNA sequence: TGTGCCAGCAGCCAGAACCCGGGACTAGCTCCCTACGAGCAGTACTTC. Translated, it gives CASSQNPGLAPYEQYF.

The V and J genes are TRBV12-5 and TRBJ1-2, with D tentatively TRBD1 (5 bases). The length of the CDR3 is 14 residues. Trimming took off 6 bases at V and 8 bases at J, with 19 bases between the two ends. CDR1 and CDR2 (germline): LGHNT, FRNRAP. The CDR3 region has the DNA TGTGCTAGTGGCCCGCCCCAGGGATTAGGGGGCTACACCTTC. Its translation: CASGPPQGLGGYTF.

This clone has just one count. The V and J genes are TRBV16 and TRBJ1-3; D is possibly TRBD1 (5 bases). The CDR3 spans 17 residues. Germline assignment: CDR1 KGHSY and CDR2 FQNENV. The germline V and J ends were trimmed by 2 bases and 0 bases, with 14 bases remaining between them. This chain's CDR3 is CASSQGWDLGSGNTIYF. The CDR3 DNA follows: TGTGCCAGCAGCCAAGGTTGGGACTTGGGCTCTGGAAACACCATATATTTT.

The chain recombines TRBV9 with TRBJ2-5; D is possibly TRBD2 (5 bases). This CDR3 spans 15 amino acids. V was clipped by 0 bases and J by 5 bases, with 14 bases between them. Germline assignment: CDR1 SGDLS and CDR2 YYNGEE. CDR3 nucleotides: TGTGCCAGCAGCGTAGACCGGGAAACGGTGGAGACCCAGTACTTC. Translation: CASSVDRETVETQYF.

V usage is TRBV5-4 and J usage is TRBJ1-1; D gene ambiguous. The CDR3 length is 13 residues. From germline, CDR1 is SGHNT and CDR2 YYREEE (reference sequence). Trimming removed 5 bases from V and 1 base from J, with 9 bases in between. CDR3 nucleotides: TGTGCCAGCAGAGCAGGACCGAACACTGAAGCTTTCTTT. Its protein product is CASRAGPNTEAFF. Looking up the rest from reference TRBV5-4 and TRBJ1-1 gives the full variable domain: ETGVTQSPTHLIKTRGQQVTLRCSSQSGHNTVSWYQQALGQGPQFIFQYYREEENGRGNFPPRFSGLQFPNYSSELNVNALELDDSALYLCASRAGPNTEAFFGQGTRLTVV.

The chain joins TRBV7-9 to TRBJ1-2; D call uncertain. CDR3 size: 12 residues. The germline gives CDR1 SEHNR, CDR2 FQNEAQ (reference sequence). V shed 10 bases and J shed 6 bases, with 15 bases lying between them. CDR3 DNA sequence: TGTGCCACCCGGTGGTCCGGGAATGGCTACACCTTC. Protein sequence: CATRWSGNGYTF.

The sample holds many counts of this clone. Other DNA sequences of this sample code for an identical CDR3. This chain joins TRBV24-1 and TRBJ2-1; the D is unclear. CDR1 is KGHDR, CDR2 SFDVKD, per germline. This CDR3 has 13 amino acids. The V and J ends lost 1 base and 6 bases respectively, with 6 bases between them. For the CDR3, the DNA is TGTGCCACCAGTGATTTTCCCGGCAATGAGCAGTTCTTC. This gives the protein CATSDFPGNEQFF.

This sequence joins TRBV29-1 and TRBJ1-2, with a possible D match to TRBD1 (5 bases). Looked up from germline, CDR1 is SQVTM and CDR2 is ANQGSEA. Trimming cost V 3 bases and J 3 bases, with 20 bases left between them. The CDR3 has 16 amino acids. CDR3 nucleotides: TGCAGCGTTGACCCCCCGGTCGCAGGGTGGGACTATGGCTACACCTTC. As protein: CSVDPPVAGWDYGYTF.

V usage is TRBV12-3 or TRBV12-4 and J usage is TRBJ2-3; D not certain. CDR3 length: 12 residues. The V end was cut by 5 bases, the J end by 6 bases, with 9 bases between. CDR3 region: CASSLALDTQYF. The DNA for the CDR3 is TGTGCCAGCAGTCTCGCCCTGGATACGCAGTATTTT.

The gene calls are TRBV4-2 and TRBJ1-1; weak D call: TRBD1 (6 bases). Germline CDR1 LGHNA, CDR2 YNFKEQ. This CDR3 has 15 residues. V was clipped by 3 bases and J by 2 bases, with 13 bases between them. The CDR3 coding sequence is TGTGCCAGCAGCCATGCCGGGGGGGCTAACACTGAAGCTTTCTTT. Protein sequence: CASSHAGGANTEAFF.

The rearrangement links TRBV7-2 to TRBJ1-1; weak D call: TRBD1 (5 bases). The CDR3 consists of 14 residues. CDR1 and CDR2 (germline): SGHTA, FQGNSA. The V end was cut by 2 bases, the J end by 6 bases, with 13 bases between. CDR3 loop: CASSLRSWGAEAFF. As DNA, the CDR3 is TGTGCCAGCAGCTTAAGGTCGTGGGGGGCTGAAGCTTTCTTT.

The chain carries TRBV13 and TRBJ1-1; possible D gene TRBD1, 5 bases. Trimming cost V 5 bases and J 1 base, with 11 bases left between them. The CDR3 has 14 residues. CDR1 is PRHDT and CDR2 is FYEKMQ in the germline V gene (reference sequence). The CDR3 loop is CASSIRQKNTEAFF. CDR3 coding DNA: TGTGCCAGCAGCATAAGACAGAAGAACACTGAAGCTTTCTTT.

The rearrangement uses TRBV3-1 (or the pseudogene TRBV3-2) and TRBJ2-1; TRBD2 is a possible D gene (5 bases). The V gene's germline CDR1 is LGHDT and CDR2 YNNKEL (reference sequence). The CDR3 spans 14 residues. Trimming took 0 bases from V and 7 from J, leaving 10 bases between them. CDR3 protein: CASSQDRGFNEQFF. The DNA for the CDR3 is TGTGCCAGCAGCCAAGATCGGGGTTTTAATGAGCAGTTCTTC.

The V call is TRBV2, the J call TRBJ1-5; 7 bases line up with TRBD1. CDR3 length equals 14 residues. J gave up 3 bases and V 6 bases, and 5 bases lay outside the gene matches. The germline V gene has CDR1 SNHLY and CDR2 FYNNEI. DNA for the CDR3: TGTGCCAGCAGAGGGACAGCGGTCAATCAGCCCCAGCATTTT. Residues: CASRGTAVNQPQHF.

This clone was observed a handful of times. The chain has TRBV11-3 and TRBJ2-7; D is perhaps TRBD1 or TRBD2 (5 bases each). The CDR3 consists of 15 residues. V was trimmed by 1 base and J by 5 bases, leaving 15 bases between them. Germline V gene lookup returns CDR1 SGHNT and CDR2 YENEEA. CDR3 amino acids: CASSLGGAGNHEQYF. The CDR3 DNA sequence: TGTGCCAGCAGCTTAGGAGGGGCAGGGAATCACGAGCAGTACTTC.

This clone has just one count. The CDR3 sequence: CASSAGTENEKLFF. DNA of the CDR3: TGTGCCAGCAGTGCTGGGACAGAGAATGAAAAACTGTTTTTT. The chain carries TRBV9 and TRBJ1-4; 7 bases match TRBD1. Germline V gene sequence: CDR1 SGDLS, CDR2 YYNGEE. There are 14 residues in the CDR3. Trimming took 5 bases from V and 5 from J; bases not matched to a gene: 6. Full variable domain (outside the CDR3, taken from reference TRBV9 and TRBJ1-4): DSGVTQTPKHLITATGQRVTLRCSPRSGDLSVYWYQQSLDQGLQFLIQYYNGEERAKGNILERFSAQQFPDLHSELNLSSLELGDSALYFCASSAGTENEKLFFGSGTQLSVL.